This note documents a single TCR beta chain sequence. What it recognizes is unknown. The sample belongs to a study of vaccination and CD4 T cells after COVID-19. Regarding treatment: roughly ten-day PBMC culture with coronavirus spike peptide pools or control peptides (ViraFEST assay). Sequencing of cultured CD4+ T cell DNA used the Oncomine TCR Beta short-read assay. One entry per CDR3 protein, called by TCRdb with MiXCR from the PCR reads. The sample carries approximately 20,000 distinct CDR3 sequences, just over 60% recorded once. The CDR3 covers 15 residues. Germline V gene data show CDR1 as MNHEY and CDR2 as SMNVEV (reference sequence). Trimming removed 4 bases from V and 4 bases from J, with 13 bases in between.

The receptor was isolated from a human donor who had recovered from COVID-19. The sequenced material came from CD4+ T cells from blood, cultured in vitro. The chain combines TRBV27 with TRBJ2-2, with D possibly TRBD1 on 6 matching bases. CDR3 protein: CASSSAGAPTGELFF. The CDR3 nucleotides are TGTGCCAGCAGTTCAGCAGGGGCGCCCACCGGGGAGCTGTTTTTT.